This T cell receptor (beta chain) was documented in a study of T-cell reconstitution after alpha-beta-depleted transplantation in children. Trimming cost V 2 bases and J 4 bases; bases outside gene matches: 9. The CDR3 length is 16 residues. Germline lookup yields CDR1 SGHRS and CDR2 YFSETQ. A TCRbeta library incorporating unique molecular identifiers was prepared. MiXCR, run by TCRdb on the PCR reads, gives a single entry per CDR3 protein. The data contain 350,000 to 450,000 distinct CDR3 sequences, roughly 13% of them singletons. The TCR originated in a human donor who donated a stem cell graft to a child with Fanconi anemia. This chain connects TRBV5-1 to TRBJ2-1; 7 nucleotides line up with TRBD2. The specimen was PBMCs, collected from the stem cell graft. CDR3 amino acids: CASSFGAAGCYNEQFF. Written as DNA, the CDR3 is TGCGCCAGCAGCTTTGGGGCAGCGGGGTGTTACAATGAGCAGTTCTTC.